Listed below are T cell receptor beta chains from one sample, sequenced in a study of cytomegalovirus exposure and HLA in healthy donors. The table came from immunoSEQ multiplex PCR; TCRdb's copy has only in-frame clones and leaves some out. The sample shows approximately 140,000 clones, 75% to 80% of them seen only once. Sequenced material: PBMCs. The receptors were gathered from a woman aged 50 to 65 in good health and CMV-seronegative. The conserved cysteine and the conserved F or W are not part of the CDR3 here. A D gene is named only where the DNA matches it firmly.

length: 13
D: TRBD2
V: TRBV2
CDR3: ASAPGTSFPSEQF

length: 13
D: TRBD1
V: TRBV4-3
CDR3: ASSQDSDRVHGYT

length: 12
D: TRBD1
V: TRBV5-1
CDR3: ASSFKGADTEAF

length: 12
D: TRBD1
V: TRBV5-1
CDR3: ASSPGQGMGEQF

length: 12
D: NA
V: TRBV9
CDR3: ASSVDGTPNEQF

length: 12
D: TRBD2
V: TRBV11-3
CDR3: ASSSLAGGYEQF

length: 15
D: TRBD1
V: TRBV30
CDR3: AWSVVTGTGRNYGYT

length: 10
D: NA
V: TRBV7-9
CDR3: ASSWGRETQY

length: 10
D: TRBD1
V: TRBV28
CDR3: ASSYGTEGYT

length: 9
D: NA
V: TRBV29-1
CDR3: SVGTAYEQY

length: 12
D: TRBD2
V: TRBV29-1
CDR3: SAGPWTSRETQY